The 3 T cell receptor beta chains presented below share a single source sample, sequenced in a study of control samples from healthy donors and cancer patients (dated by TCRdb to about 2020). The library was generated by the immunoSEQ multiplex PCR assay. This immuneACCESS table, as held by TCRdb, lists in-frame sequences with V and J called but not all clones. Of the missing ones, under half trace to an unresolved V gene in checked studies; the others have no known cause. The sample has around 120,000 clones on record, about nine tenths of them singletons. The ten biggest clones cover 7.8% of the sample. The sequencing input was blood. The origin of the receptors is a woman between 18 and 29 years old in good health.

V and J are TRBV10-2 and TRBJ2-3; a possible D gene is TRBD2 (5 bases). Trimming took 10 bases from V and 0 from J, leaving 11 bases between them. Germline CDR1 and CDR2: WSHSY and SAAADI. There are 13 residues in the CDR3. Written as DNA, the CDR3 is TGCGCCACGAGGCTAGCAAGCACAGATACGCAGTATTTT. The encoded protein is CATRLASTDTQYF.

This chain links TRBV7-3 with TRBJ2-3, with D hard to call. Germline V gene data show CDR1 as SGHTA and CDR2 as FQGTGA. V was clipped by 5 bases and J by 6 bases, with 12 bases between them. The CDR3 contains 13 residues. The CDR3 loop reads CASSPFQGDTQYF. CDR3 bases: TGTGCCAGCAGCCCCTTCCAAGGGGATACGCAGTATTTT.

The rearrangement joins TRBV11-3 to TRBJ1-1; no definite D call. The CDR3 covers 11 residues. V dropped 5 bases and J dropped 8 bases, with 9 bases sitting between them. Germline CDR1 and CDR2: SGHNT and YENEEA. The DNA for the CDR3 is TGTGCCAGCAGCGGAGCGGGGGAAGCTTTCTTT. Residues: CASSGAGEAFF.